The clone carrying this TCR beta chain has more than one count but fewer than ten. Its specificity is not known. One entry per CDR3 protein, called by TCRdb with MiXCR from the reads. The table records 45,000 to 75,000 distinct CDR3 sequences, 25% to 40% of them present only once. The CDR3 is 16 amino acids. V lost 4 bases, J lost 5 bases, and 18 bases lay in between. Germline V gene lookup returns CDR1 KGHSH and CDR2 LQKENI. This sample is part of a study of T cell repertoires in cytomegalovirus infection. Study summary: Public TCR beta signatures provided an indication of both CMV infection and a matching HLA type. The study's findings and limits: Carriers of CMV and the relevant HLA type were discriminated by public TCR beta frequency. Dominant in the ex vivo response were TCR beta clonotypes restricted by HLA-C and specific for CMV.

The rearrangement uses TRBV18 and TRBJ1-5; D possibly corresponds to TRBD1 (6 bases). The source material was PBMCs, sequenced either directly or after in vitro stimulation (not recorded which). The TCR was taken from a human donor in good health (CMV status not recorded). Some clones in this sample may be carry-over from other donors' samples. This CDR3 reads CASSRQAHAFDQPQHF. The CDR3 region has the DNA TGTGCCAGCTCACGACAGGCTCACGCCTTCGATCAGCCCCAGCATTTT.